This T cell receptor (beta chain) was obtained from a study of control samples from healthy donors and cancer patients. Generated by immunoSEQ multiplex PCR, the TCRdb table keeps only in-frame clones and is missing some. The sample contains some 130,000 clones, roughly 89% of which appear only once. Germline values: CDR1 SEHNR, CDR2 FQNEAQ (reference sequence). Trimming cost V 5 bases and J 6 bases; bases outside gene matches: 13. The CDR3 sequence is 17 residues long. This sequence originates from a man aged 45 to 65 with head and neck cancer. The chain recombines TRBV7-9 with TRBJ2-7; 13 positions match TRBD2. Sequences were obtained from PBMCs. The CDR3, as DNA: TGTGCCAGCAGCACACCAACCTCGGGACTAGCGGGAATCGAGCAGTACTTC. Protein sequence: CASSTPTSGLAGIEQYF. Full variable domain (missing parts from reference TRBV7-9 and TRBJ2-7): DTGVSQNPRHKITKRGQNVTFRCDPISEHNRLYWYRQTLGQGPEFLTYFQNEAQLEKSRLLSDRFSAERPKGSFSTLEIQRTEQGDSAMYLCASSTPTSGLAGIEQYFGPGTRLTVT.